This TCR beta chain was recorded in a study of shared clonotypes between healthy human individuals. Study background: Donors consisted of two women and three men between 18 and 49.

Study-wide results and caveats: Non-shared clonotypes showed lower generation probabilities than clonotypes common to all four donors.

DNA at approximately 200 ng, 25,000 to 35,000 T cell genomes, went into sorted-subset replicate PCRs. Profiled with immunoSEQ multiplex PCR; TCRdb holds only in-frame clones, not every one. The sample records about 2 million clones, 85% to 95% being singletons. V dropped 3 bases and J dropped 0 bases, with 11 bases sitting between them. The CDR3 covers 15 residues. Note on this clone: Its matching antigen is unknown.

The clonotype was recovered from a man aged 18 to 29 in good health. The chain links TRBV5-3 to TRBJ2-3; weak D call: TRBD2 (6 bases). TRBV5-3 is an ORF, with its function uncertain. Source material: naive CD4+ T cells sorted from blood. The subset: CD45RA+ positively selected. This chain's CDR3 is CARSSDGTSTDTQYF. Written as DNA, the CDR3 is TGTGCCAGAAGCTCCGATGGGACTAGCACAGATACGCAGTATTTT.